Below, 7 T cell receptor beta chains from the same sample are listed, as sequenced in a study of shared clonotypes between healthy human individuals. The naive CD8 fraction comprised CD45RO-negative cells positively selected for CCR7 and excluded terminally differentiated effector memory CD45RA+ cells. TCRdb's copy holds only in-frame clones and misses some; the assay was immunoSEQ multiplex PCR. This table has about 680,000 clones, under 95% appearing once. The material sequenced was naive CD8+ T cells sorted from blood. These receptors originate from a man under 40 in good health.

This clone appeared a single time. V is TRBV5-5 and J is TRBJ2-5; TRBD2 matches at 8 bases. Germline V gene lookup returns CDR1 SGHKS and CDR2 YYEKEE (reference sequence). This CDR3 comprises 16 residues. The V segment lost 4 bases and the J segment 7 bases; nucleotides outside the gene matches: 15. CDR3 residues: CASSAAGAGGDLTQYF. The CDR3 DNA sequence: TGTGCCAGCAGCGCGGCAGGGGCGGGAGGCGATTTGACCCAGTACTTC.

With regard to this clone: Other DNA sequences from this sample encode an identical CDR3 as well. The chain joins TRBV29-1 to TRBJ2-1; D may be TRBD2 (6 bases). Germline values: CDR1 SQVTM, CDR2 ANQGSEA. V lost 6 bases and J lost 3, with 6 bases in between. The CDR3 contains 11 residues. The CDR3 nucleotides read TGCAGCGTGGAGGGCTACAATGAGCAGTTCTTC. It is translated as CSVEGYNEQFF.

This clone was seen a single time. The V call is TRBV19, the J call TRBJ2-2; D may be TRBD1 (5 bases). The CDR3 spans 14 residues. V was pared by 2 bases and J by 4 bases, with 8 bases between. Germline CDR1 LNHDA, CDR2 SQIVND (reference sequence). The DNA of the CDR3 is TGTGCCAGTAGTATAATGGGGCCCACCGGGGAGCTGTTTTTT. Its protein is CASSIMGPTGELFF.

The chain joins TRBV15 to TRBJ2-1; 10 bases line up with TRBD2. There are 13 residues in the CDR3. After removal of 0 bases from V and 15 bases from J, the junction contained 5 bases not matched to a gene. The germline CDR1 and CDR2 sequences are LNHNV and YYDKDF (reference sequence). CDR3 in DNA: TGTGCCACCAGCAGAGACCTAGCGGGAGATATGTTCTTC. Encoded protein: CATSRDLAGDMFF. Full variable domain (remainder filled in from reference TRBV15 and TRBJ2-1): DAMVIQNPRYQVTQFGKPVTLSCSQTLNHNVMYWYQQKSSQAPKLLFHYYDKDFNNEADTPDNFQSRRPNTSFCFLDIRSPGLGDTAMYLCATSRDLAGDMFFGPGTRLTVL.

Here the CDR3 DNA reads TGTGCCAGCAGCTATCCGGGACTACACAATGAGCAGTTCTTC. It yields the protein CASSYPGLHNEQFF. This chain joins TRBV11-2 and TRBJ2-1; 7 bases map to TRBD2. Germline trimming cut 4 bases from V and 5 bases from J; bases unmatched to any gene: 5. The CDR3 sequence is 14 residues long. Germline lookup yields CDR1 SGHAT and CDR2 FQNNGV.

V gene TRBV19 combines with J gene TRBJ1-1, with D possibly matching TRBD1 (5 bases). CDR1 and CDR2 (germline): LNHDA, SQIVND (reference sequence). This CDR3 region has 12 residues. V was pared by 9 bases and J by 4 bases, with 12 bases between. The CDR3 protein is CASNHGGTEAFF. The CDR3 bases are TGTGCCAGCAACCATGGGGGCACTGAAGCTTTCTTT. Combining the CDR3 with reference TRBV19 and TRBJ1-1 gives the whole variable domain DGGITQSPKYLFRKEGQNVTLSCEQNLNHDAMYWYRQDPGQGLRLIYYSQIVNDFQKGDIAEGYSVSREKKESFPLTVTSAQKNPTAFYLCASNHGGTEAFFGQGTRLTVV.

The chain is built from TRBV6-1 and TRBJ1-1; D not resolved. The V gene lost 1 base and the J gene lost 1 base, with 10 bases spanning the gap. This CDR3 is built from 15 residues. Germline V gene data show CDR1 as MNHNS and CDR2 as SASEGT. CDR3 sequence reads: CASSEERRRNTEAFF. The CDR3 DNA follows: TGTGCCAGCAGTGAAGAACGGAGGCGGAACACTGAAGCTTTCTTT.